This T cell receptor beta chain was documented in a study of early T cells in non-severe SARS-CoV-2 infection. General observations from the study: Matching results from VDJdb favored anti-spike CD8 responses, leaving private and CD4 specificities undetected.

TCRdb processed the 5' RACE reads anew with MiXCR; each CDR3 protein has one entry. The table records approximately 77,000 distinct CDR3 sequences, over 4% of them present only once. This clonotype was counted ten times or more. Its antigen is currently unknown. Between the trimmed V and J ends, which lost 1 base and 3 bases, there was a span of 8 bases. Germline assignment: CDR1 SGHAT and CDR2 FQNNGV. The CDR3 loop spans 14 amino acids. This receptor was identified in an adult who was a healthcare worker with PCR-confirmed SARS-CoV-2 infection or an uninfected control (not recorded which). The chain joins TRBV11-2 to TRBJ2-3, with D unresolved. The sample was whole blood, taken at baseline. The CDR3 region is CASSLVQITDTQYF. CDR3 sequence (DNA): TGTGCCAGCAGCTTAGTACAGATTACAGATACGCAGTATTTT.